This T cell receptor beta chain was found in a study of early T cells in non-severe SARS-CoV-2 infection. Overall study context: Chains from this unsorted whole-blood bulk RNA could not be paired. General study points: Private and CD4 specificities were missed by VDJdb matching, skewed to anti-spike CD8.

CDR3 length: 14 residues. The V gene lost 2 bases and the J gene lost 4 bases, with 6 bases spanning the gap. Germline CDR1 and CDR2: SGHVS and FNYEAQ. Tagging with unique molecular identifiers was applied to individual cDNA molecules. TCRdb analysed the 5' RACE reads with MiXCR anew, one entry per CDR3 protein. The sample lists tens of thousands of distinct CDR3 sequences; roughly a tenth were seen once. This clonotype was counted ten times or more. The antigen remains undetermined. This clonotype originated in an adult who was a healthcare worker with PCR-confirmed SARS-CoV-2 infection or an uninfected control (not recorded which). This chain uses TRBV7-6 with TRBJ1-6; no definite D call. Material for sequencing was whole blood. The CDR3 DNA sequence: TGTGCCAGCAGCTTACCGGGGTATAATTCACCCCTCCACTTT. Residues: CASSLPGYNSPLHF.